Listed below are T cell receptor beta chains from one sample, sequenced in a study of shared clonotypes between healthy human individuals. TCRdb's table, derived via immunoSEQ multiplex PCR, lists solely in-frame clones and lacks some. Among about half a million clones listed, more than 65% were seen once. The sequenced sample consisted of PBMCs. All receptors derive from a woman between 40 and 55 years old in good health. Some clones in this sample may be carry-over from other donors' samples. Each CDR3 is given with its conserved first and last residue. The order of the fields is V gene, clone size, J gene, D gene, CDR3 protein, CDR3 DNA. The D gene is left open where the match is weak. Rows give clone size only sometimes, using once, few, many, or a class for an expanded clone.

TRBV6-5	NA	TRBJ1-5	NA	CASSYGGQPQHF	TGTGCCAGCAGTTATGGCGGGCAGCCCCAGCATTTT
TRBV2	few	TRBJ1-1	NA	CASGKGHTEAFF	TGTGCCAGCGGGAAGGGGCACACTGAAGCTTTCTTT
TRBV5-4	NA	TRBJ2-3	NA	CAGSWDTSYTDTQYF	TGTGCCGGCAGTTGGGACACGAGCTACACAGATACGCAGTATTTT
TRBV9	once	TRBJ2-2	NA	CASSALEGIGELFF	TGTGCCAGCAGCGCCCTTGAGGGGATTGGGGAGCTGTTTTTT
TRBV9	NA	TRBJ2-7	NA	CASSVGRDRSSYEQYF	TGTGCCAGCAGCGTAGGCCGGGACCGAAGCTCCTACGAGCAGTACTTC
TRBV19	once	TRBJ2-7	NA	CASSIAAPQGLVFSYEQYF	TGTGCCAGTAGTATAGCGGCGCCTCAAGGACTCGTATTTTCCTACGAGCAGTACTTC
TRBV2	NA	TRBJ2-7	NA	CASSEVRQGNEQYF	TGTGCCAGCAGTGAAGTACGACAAGGGAACGAGCAGTACTTC
TRBV5-4	NA	TRBJ2-6	TRBD1	CASSLKGTGNRGANVLTF	TGTGCCAGCAGCTTGAAGGGGACAGGGAATCGTGGGGCCAACGTCCTGACTTTC
TRBV25-1	NA	TRBJ2-3	TRBD2	CASSGTSGTDTQYF	TGTGCCAGCAGTGGGACTAGCGGCACAGATACGCAGTATTTT
TRBV19	NA	TRBJ1-5	TRBD1	CASSHKTGGVQRNQPQHF	TGTGCCAGTAGTCACAAGACAGGGGGCGTTCAACGCAATCAGCCCCAGCATTTT
TRBV28	NA	TRBJ2-7	NA	CASSLSWGQDEQYF	TGTGCCAGCAGTTTATCTTGGGGTCAGGACGAGCAGTACTTC
TRBV5-1	few	TRBJ2-2	TRBD1	CASSPTGVVTGELFF	TGCGCCAGCAGCCCCACAGGGGTTGTTACCGGGGAGCTGTTTTTT
TRBV19	once	TRBJ1-5	NA	CASSIRGNQPQHF	TGTGCCAGTAGTATTAGGGGCAATCAGCCCCAGCATTTT
TRBV6-6	NA	TRBJ1-3	NA	CASSYSISEGNTIYF	TGTGCCAGCAGTTACTCGATCAGCGAGGGAAACACCATATATTTT
TRBV11-2	NA	TRBJ2-1	NA	CASSHVYNEQFF	TGTGCCAGCAGCCACGTATACAATGAGCAGTTCTTC
TRBV5-1	NA	TRBJ1-4	NA	CASSLGLGSDEKLFF	TGCGCCAGCAGCTTGGGCCTCGGGTCGGATGAAAAACTGTTTTTT
TRBV28	NA	TRBJ1-3	TRBD1	CASSPGTGGANTIYF	TGTGCCAGCAGTCCCGGGACAGGGGGCGCAAACACCATATATTTT
TRBV7-8	NA	TRBJ2-7	NA	CASSLTYSYEQYF	TGTGCCAGCAGCTTAACATACTCCTACGAGCAGTACTTC
TRBV6-1	NA	TRBJ2-5	NA	CASSEKSGPPTQYF	TGTGCCAGCAGTGAAAAGTCGGGCCCCCCAACCCAGTACTTC
TRBV10-3	NA	TRBJ1-5	TRBD1	CAISADRADQPQHF	TGTGCCATCAGTGCTGACAGGGCGGACCAGCCCCAGCATTTT
TRBV5-1	NA	TRBJ2-3	TRBD1	CASATGQGANTQYF	TGCGCCAGCGCAACAGGACAGGGGGCGAATACGCAGTATTTT
TRBV6-6	NA	TRBJ2-1	NA	CASSYSASGRLNEQFF	TGTGCCAGCAGTTACTCGGCGAGCGGACGCCTCAATGAGCAGTTCTTC